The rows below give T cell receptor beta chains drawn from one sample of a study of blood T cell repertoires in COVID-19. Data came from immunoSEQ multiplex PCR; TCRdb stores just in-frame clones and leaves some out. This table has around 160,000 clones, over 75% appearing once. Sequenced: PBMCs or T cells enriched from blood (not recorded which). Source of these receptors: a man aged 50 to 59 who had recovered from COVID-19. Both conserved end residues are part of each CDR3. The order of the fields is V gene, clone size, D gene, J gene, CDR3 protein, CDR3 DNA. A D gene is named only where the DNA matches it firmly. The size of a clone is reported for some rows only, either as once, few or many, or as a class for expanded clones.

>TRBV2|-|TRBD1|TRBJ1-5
CASSRDSGTSFSNQPQHF
TGTGCCAGCAGTAGGGACAGCGGCACCTCCTTTAGCAATCAGCCCCAGCATTTT
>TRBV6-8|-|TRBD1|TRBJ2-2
CASSTYRDSGHLDDTGELFF
TGTGCCAGCAGTACCTACCGGGACAGCGGACACCTAGACGACACCGGGGAGCTGTTTTTT
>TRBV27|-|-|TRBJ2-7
CASSFSGSGWGEQYF
TGTGCCAGCAGTTTCAGCGGTTCGGGATGGGGCGAGCAGTACTTC
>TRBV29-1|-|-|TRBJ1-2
CSVEFGGGGYTF
TGCAGCGTTGAATTCGGAGGCGGTGGCTACACCTTC
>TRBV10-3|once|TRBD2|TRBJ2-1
CAISDAGDEQFF
TGTGCCATCAGTGACGCGGGGGATGAGCAGTTCTTC
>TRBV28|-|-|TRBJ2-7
CASSFERSHEQYF
TGTGCCAGCAGTTTCGAGCGTAGCCACGAGCAGTACTTC
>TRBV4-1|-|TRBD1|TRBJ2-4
CASSPATGLKNIQYF
TGCGCCAGCAGCCCCGCGACAGGGTTGAAAAACATTCAGTACTTC
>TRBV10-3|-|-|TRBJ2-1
CAIRDTGEDEQFF
TGTGCCATCAGAGATACGGGGGAGGATGAGCAGTTCTTC
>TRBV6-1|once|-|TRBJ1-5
CASSEEFRTYSNQPQHF
TGTGCCAGCAGTGAAGAGTTCAGAACATATAGCAATCAGCCCCAGCATTTT
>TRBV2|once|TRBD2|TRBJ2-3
CASSEASGVRGTDTQYF
TGTGCCAGCAGTGAAGCCAGCGGGGTGAGGGGCACAGATACGCAGTATTTT
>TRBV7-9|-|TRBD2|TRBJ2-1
CASSPYPSGDKFF
TGTGCCAGCAGCCCCTATCCGAGCGGGGATAAGTTCTTC